This is a list of T cell receptor beta chains from one sample in a study of shared clonotypes between healthy human individuals. Clones were sequenced by immunoSEQ multiplex PCR, and TCRdb holds only the in-frame ones, with some missing. The sample has 550,000 to 650,000 clones; approximately 96% are singletons. What was sequenced was naive CD8+ T cells sorted from blood. These receptors were collected from a woman aged 25-40 years in good health. Both conserved end residues are part of each CDR3. A D gene is named only where the DNA matches it firmly. The size entry is marked missing in some rows and otherwise reads once, few, many or a size class.

TGTGCCAGCAGCCCATACGAGGGTTCCTACGAGCAGTACTTC CASSPYEGSYEQYF NA TRBJ2-7 NA TRBV9
TGTGCCAGCAGTTTATCCAGAAACACTGAAGCTTTCTTT CASSLSRNTEAFF NA TRBJ1-1 NA TRBV28
TGTGCCAGCAGCTTGGATACGCAGTATTTT CASSLDTQYF NA TRBJ2-3 few TRBV7-9
TGTGCCAGCAGCGCCACAGGGGATACGCAGTATTTT CASSATGDTQYF NA TRBJ2-3 NA TRBV9
TGTGCCAGCAGCTACGTCCCGGGACAGGGTCAAGATGAAAAACTGTTTTTT CASSYVPGQGQDEKLFF TRBD1 TRBJ1-4 NA TRBV7-9
TGTGCCAGCAGTTACGGGGGCTCTGGAAACACCATATATTTT CASSYGGSGNTIYF NA TRBJ1-3 once TRBV6-5
TGTGCCAGTAGTATAGAGGGGACCTTCTACGAGCAGTACTTC CASSIEGTFYEQYF NA TRBJ2-7 NA TRBV19
TGTGCCAGCAGCTTAGCGCGGGGTTATCAGCCCCAGCATTTT CASSLARGYQPQHF NA TRBJ1-5 once TRBV7-8
TGTGCCAGTACCCCAACAGGGACAGGCTCTATAATCTTCGTCTACACCTTC CASTPTGTGSIIFVYTF TRBD1 TRBJ1-2 NA TRBV19
TGTGCCAGCAGCTGGGGACTAGCGGGTTCTAGCACCGGGGAGCTGTTTTTT CASSWGLAGSSTGELFF TRBD2 TRBJ2-2 NA TRBV7-2
TGCGCCAGCAGCCGAGCAGAGAACTATGGCTACACCTTC CASSRAENYGYTF NA TRBJ1-2 NA TRBV4-1